The rows below give T cell receptor beta chains drawn from one sample of a study of T cell responses to AZD1222 COVID-19 vaccine. The table came from immunoSEQ multiplex PCR; TCRdb's copy has only in-frame clones and leaves some out. Here the sample spans some 150,000 clones, approximately 90% being singletons. Material: peripheral blood, obtained 28 days after the second AZD1222 dose. All receptors derive from an adult who received the AZD1222 COVID-19 vaccine. CDR3s include the opening cysteine and the closing phenylalanine or tryptophan. A D gene is named only where the DNA matches it firmly. A row's size may be missing; if present it is once, few, many or a size class.

CDR3 DNA | CDR3 protein | V gene | D gene | J gene | clone size
TGTGCCAGCTCACCGGGGGTTCGGGAAAACATTCAGTACTTC | CASSPGVRENIQYF | TRBV18 | - | TRBJ2-4 | -
TGTGCCAGCAGCGGGGGACAGGGGGTTGTTGGCTACACCTTC | CASSGGQGVVGYTF | TRBV5-4 | TRBD1 | TRBJ1-2 | -
TGTGCCAGCAGCTCAACTAGCGGGGTGGATACGCAGTATTTT | CASSSTSGVDTQYF | TRBV7-9 | TRBD2 | TRBJ2-3 | -
TGCGCCAGCAGCTACAATGCCGGTGGAAACACCATATATTTT | CASSYNAGGNTIYF | TRBV5-1 | - | TRBJ1-3 | -
TGTGCCAGCAGCTCCCAAACTGAGAACTATGGCTACACCTTC | CASSSQTENYGYTF | TRBV11-2 | - | TRBJ1-2 | -
TGTGCCAGCAGTTGGACAGAAATCTATGGCTACACCTTC | CASSWTEIYGYTF | TRBV6-1 | - | TRBJ1-2 | -
TGTGCCAGCAGCGTAGAGGGGGGGCGCGGATCCTGGTATGGCTACACCTTC | CASSVEGGRGSWYGYTF | TRBV9 | - | TRBJ1-2 | -
TGTGCCAGCAGCCAAGGACACTCCTACGAGCAGTACTTC | CASSQGHSYEQYF | TRBV3-1/TRBV3-2 | - | TRBJ2-7 | -
TGTGCCAGCAGCTTAGGGAGCTCCTATAATTCACCCCTCCACTTT | CASSLGSSYNSPLHF | TRBV7-6 | - | TRBJ1-6 | -
TGCGCCAGCAGCCCCGGACAGGGGGCGGATGAGCAGTACTTC | CASSPGQGADEQYF | TRBV5-1 | TRBD1 | TRBJ2-7 | -
TGTGCCAGCAGTGGTGGGTACCCGACGGCGGGGTCTAGGAGGTACATTCAGTACTTC | CASSGGYPTAGSRRYIQYF | TRBV6-1 | - | TRBJ2-4 | -
TGCGCCAGCACGCCCGCCACAGGGGGCATATATGGCTACACCTTC | CASTPATGGIYGYTF | TRBV5-1 | TRBD1 | TRBJ1-2 | -
TGTGCCAGCTCACCACCGGGGCCTTTAAACTACAATGAGCAGTTCTTC | CASSPPGPLNYNEQFF | TRBV18 | - | TRBJ2-1 | -
TGTGCCAGTCAGGGGGCGATTTACACCGGGGAGCTGTTTTTT | CASQGAIYTGELFF | TRBV14 | TRBD1 | TRBJ2-2 | -
TGTGCCAGCAGCACCCAACTGGGACAGCTTTGGAACTATGGCTACACCTTC | CASSTQLGQLWNYGYTF | TRBV5-4 | TRBD1 | TRBJ1-2 | -
TGTGCCAGCAGCCCCCACCGGACAGTCGTTCCCTATGGCTACACCTTC | CASSPHRTVVPYGYTF | TRBV3-1/TRBV3-2 | - | TRBJ1-2 | few
TGCGCCAGCAGCCTAAGACAGGGGTCGTTAGGGGAGCAGTACTTC | CASSLRQGSLGEQYF | TRBV5-1 | TRBD1 | TRBJ2-7 | -
TGTGCCACCATTCTGGGTAAGCAGCCCCAGCATTTT | CATILGKQPQHF | TRBV24-1 | - | TRBJ1-5 | -
TGTGCCAGCAGTTTATTGGGGGCTGGCAATCAGCCCCAGCATTTT | CASSLLGAGNQPQHF | TRBV27 | - | TRBJ1-5 | -
TGTGCCAGCAGCCAGTTCCTCGTTTCAAGCGGGGGGGCGAGCGAGCAGTACTTC | CASSQFLVSSGGASEQYF | TRBV3-1/TRBV3-2 | TRBD2 | TRBJ2-7 | -
TGCAGCGTTGATTATGTTGGCTATGGCTACACCTTC | CSVDYVGYGYTF | TRBV29-1 | - | TRBJ1-2 | -
TGCGCCAGCAGCTTGAAGGGCTACAATGAGCAGTTCTTC | CASSLKGYNEQFF | TRBV5-1 | - | TRBJ2-1 | -
TGCAGCGCTGCCCGGGCCAACACTGAAGCTTTCTTT | CSAARANTEAFF | TRBV29-1 | - | TRBJ1-1 | -
TGTGCCAGCAGCGAACAGGGGCCTGAAGCTTTCTTT | CASSEQGPEAFF | TRBV12-3/TRBV12-4 | TRBD1 | TRBJ1-1 | -
TGTGCCAGCAGTCCCGGGGCCCACAATGAGCAGTTCTTC | CASSPGAHNEQFF | TRBV6-4 | - | TRBJ2-1 | -
TGTGCCATCACGGATCGGGCGGATAAAGAGACCCAGTACTTC | CAITDRADKETQYF | TRBV10-3 | - | TRBJ2-5 | -
TGTGCTAGTGGTTTATCAGGGACCAACACCATATATTTT | CASGLSGTNTIYF | TRBV12-5 | - | TRBJ1-3 | -
TGTGCCAGCAGTTACCCAGCGGGACACAGCACAGATACGCAGTATTTT | CASSYPAGHSTDTQYF | TRBV6-2/TRBV6-3 | - | TRBJ2-3 | -
TGTGCCAGCACCGACACAGGGGAGGAGACCCAGTACTTC | CASTDTGEETQYF | TRBV7-9 | TRBD1 | TRBJ2-5 | -
TGTGCCAGCAGGGCGACCGTGACAGGTGAAGCTTTCTTT | CASRATVTGEAFF | TRBV2 | - | TRBJ1-1 | -
TGTGCCAGCAGTGCATTTCTTGGCGATCAGCCCCAGCATTTT | CASSAFLGDQPQHF | TRBV2 | - | TRBJ1-5 | -
TGTGCCAGCAGCTTCACGGCCTCGACGGTGGCCTTAGAGAACACTGAAGCTTTCTTT | CASSFTASTVALENTEAFF | TRBV5-5 | - | TRBJ1-1 | -
TGTGCCAGTACCGGGACAGGTTTTAACTATGGCTACACCTTC | CASTGTGFNYGYTF | TRBV19 | TRBD1 | TRBJ1-2 | -
TGTGCCTGGGACGGACAGCGAGGATCCTACGAGCAGTACTTC | CAWDGQRGSYEQYF | TRBV30 | - | TRBJ2-7 | -
TGTGCCAGCCCCCGGGAGGGTGCAAGCTCCTACGAGCAGTACTTC | CASPREGASSYEQYF | TRBV6-5 | TRBD2 | TRBJ2-7 | -
TGTGCCTGGAGCCCCGGTCGTACTAGTGCTGGCAGGACAAGGGAGACCCAGTACTTC | CAWSPGRTSAGRTRETQYF | TRBV30 | - | TRBJ2-5 | -
TGCGCCAGCAGCCAAGGACAGGGGGGAAACACCATATATTTT | CASSQGQGGNTIYF | TRBV5-1 | TRBD1 | TRBJ1-3 | -
TGTGCCAGCAGTTCCCGTCGGGAGAGGCAAACGCAGCCCCAGCATTTT | CASSSRRERQTQPQHF | TRBV5-6 | - | TRBJ1-5 | -
TGTGCCAGCAGTTTATTTTCGGGGGCCCGGGGCACAGATACGCAGTATTTT | CASSLFSGARGTDTQYF | TRBV27 | - | TRBJ2-3 | -
TGTGCCAGCAGTTACTCCCCGACAGGGAGAGGGACTGAAGCTTTCTTT | CASSYSPTGRGTEAFF | TRBV6-5 | TRBD1 | TRBJ1-1 | few
TGTGCCAGCAGCCTGTCCACGGCGGGGGAGCAGTACTTC | CASSLSTAGEQYF | TRBV7-9 | - | TRBJ2-7 | once
TGTGCCAGCAGCTTGGAACAGGGGAGAGGGCAGTACTTC | CASSLEQGRGQYF | TRBV5-5 | TRBD1 | TRBJ2-7 | -